The sequence of this T cell receptor (beta chain) was determined in a study of post-analysis software for immune sequencing data (dated by TCRdb to about 2015). Background on the whole study: Disease courses on record covered relapsing-remitting, secondary progressive and progressive-relapsing multiple sclerosis, though some patients had no subtype annotation. The multiple sclerosis patient repertoires were compared with 11 previously published healthy control repertoires from donors aged roughly 6 to 25 years. A subset of samples was prepared in parallel using single-end sample barcoding, then pooled and co-amplified after Illumina adapter ligation.

Library creation used PCR. TCRdb records Illumina HiSeq 2500 as the sequencer. To reduce PCR and sequencing biases, unique molecular identifiers were built into the TCR beta cDNA libraries. Every 1 to 10 million input T cells yielded approximately 500,000 cDNA molecules, meaning each molecule approximated one T cell. The patient libraries were prepared and sequenced using the same protocol as the earlier healthy control dataset. Samples belonging to the same batch were prepared together, multiplexed and sequenced on a shared HiSeq lane. The study's processing was this. MIGEC handled the raw barcoded reads, throwing out single-read molecular identifier groups before consensus assembly and CDR3 extraction. Clonotype tables were post-analysed with VDJtools, normalizing diversity by down-sampling all datasets to the smallest sample size. To correct batch-related cross-sample contamination, repertoire overlap clustering matched CDR3 amino acid sequences but not nucleotide sequences. TCRdb itself trimmed the public reads at Q25 with fastp, ran MiXCR and retained productive beta chains. Rows with a matching CDR3 protein are joined into one entry that keeps the most common DNA and genes. The V and J calls and clone size are TCRdb's, not the authors'. The sample records approximately 350,000 distinct CDR3 sequences, less than 35% of which are singletons. Together, the top ten hold about an eighth of the sample.

Broader findings and caveats from the paper: Multiple sclerosis patients had significantly lower normalized Chao1 diversity than controls, a result that suggests substantial peripheral T-cell clonal expansion. The control group was slightly older than the multiple sclerosis patient group. Direct clustering with F measure revealed strong co-clustering of samples prepared in the same batch, which led to a batch-effect correction.

This clonotype was counted only a few times. Its antigen specificity is not known. Base qualities were left out, and no much larger clone turns up one base away. To demonstrate the VDJtools post-analysis software, TCR beta repertoires were profiled from the peripheral blood of 10 to 15 young patients with multiple sclerosis. The multiple sclerosis patients were children and adolescents between about 6 and 16 years of age. The specimen was blood. The TCR was taken from a girl under 18 with multiple sclerosis.

The sequenced DNA is TGCAGCGTTGGACGACTCGGGGAGCTGTTTTTT. This encodes CSVGRLGELFF. This chain is built from TRBV29-1 and TRBJ2-2, with the D gene uncertain. The cysteine opens and the phenylalanine closes a CDR3 of 11 amino acids. Kept here is only the CDR3 DNA, which spans 33 bases and is read in frame from base 1. CDR1 SQVTM and CDR2 ANQGSEA are derived from the germline V gene. The junction shows trimming of 4 bases on V and 7 bases on J, plus 7 bases between the germline ends.